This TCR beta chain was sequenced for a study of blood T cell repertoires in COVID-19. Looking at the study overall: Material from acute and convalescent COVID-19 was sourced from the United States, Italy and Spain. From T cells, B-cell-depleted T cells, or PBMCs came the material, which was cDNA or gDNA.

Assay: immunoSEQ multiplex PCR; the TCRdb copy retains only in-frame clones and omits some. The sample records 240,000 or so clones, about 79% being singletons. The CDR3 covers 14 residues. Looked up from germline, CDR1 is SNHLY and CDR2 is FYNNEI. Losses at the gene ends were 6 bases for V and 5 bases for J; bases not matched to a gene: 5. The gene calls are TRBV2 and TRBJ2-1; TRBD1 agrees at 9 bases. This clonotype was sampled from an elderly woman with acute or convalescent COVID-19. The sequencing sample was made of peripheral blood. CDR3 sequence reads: CASRIRTGDNEQFF. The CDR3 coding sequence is TGTGCCAGCAGGATTAGGACAGGGGACAATGAGCAGTTCTTC.